The 5 T cell receptor beta chains given below trace back to one sample, sequenced in a study of prognosis after radiotherapy for stage I lung cancer (dated by TCRdb to the early 2020s). The instrument was an Illumina HiSeq 3000. Two rounds of multiplex PCR on genomic DNA were used to amplify the TCR beta CDR3 region. In the first round of PCR, primers specific to each TRBV and TRBJ gene were used, and the primer sequences are filed in Chinese patent CN105087789A. TCRdb itself trimmed the public reads at Q25 with fastp, ran MiXCR and retained productive beta chains. Rows are combined by CDR3 protein, so each entry shows the most common genes and DNA. The sample table lists around 27,000 distinct CDR3 sequences, less than 35% of them with a count of one. Around 10% of the sample is taken by the ten largest. This specimen consisted of PBMCs, obtained before or after stereotactic body radiation therapy (not recorded which). Source of these receptors: a donor at least 50 years old with non-small cell lung cancer.

The rearrangement joins TRBV7-9 to TRBJ2-2; 7 positions agree with TRBD1. CDR1 is SEHNR and CDR2 is FQNEAQ in the germline V gene (reference sequence). The CDR3 spans 14 residues. Trimming at V came to 5 bases and at J to 6 bases, leaving 6 bases not matched to a gene. CDR3 coding DNA: TGTGCCAGCAGCCGGACAGGTTCAGCCGGGGAGCTGTTTTTT. As protein: CASSRTGSAGELFF. The whole variable domain, filled in from reference TRBV7-9 and TRBJ2-2, reads DTGVSQNPRHKITKRGQNVTFRCDPISEHNRLYWYRQTLGQGPEFLTYFQNEAQLEKSRLLSDRFSAERPKGSFSTLEIQRTEQGDSAMYLCASSRTGSAGELFFGEGSRLTVL.

Relative to its sample, this clonotype is medium-sized (0.01 to 0.1%). This chain uses TRBV6-1 with TRBJ2-2; 7 bases map to TRBD1. Trimming cost V 7 bases and J 2 bases; bases outside gene matches: 10. CDR1 and CDR2 (germline): MNHNS, SASEGT. CDR3 length: 16 residues. CDR3 loop: CASKVAGTDNTGELFF. CDR3 in DNA: TGTGCCAGCAAGGTCGCCGGGACAGACAACACCGGGGAGCTGTTTTTT.

The rearrangement links TRBV7-2 to TRBJ2-1, with a weak D call TRBD1 (5 bases). With 4 bases removed from V and 4 bases from J, the gap between germline ends came to 8 bases. Germline CDR1 reads SGHTA; CDR2 reads FQGNSA. This CDR3 has 13 amino acids. The CDR3 here is CASSSAGYNEQFF. The CDR3 region has the DNA TGTGCCAGCAGCTCGGCAGGGTACAATGAGCAGTTCTTC.

There are many counts of this clonotype. The chain is built from TRBV15 and TRBJ1-5; no firm D call. With 2 bases removed from V and 6 bases from J, the gap between germline ends came to 11 bases. This CDR3 is 14 amino acids long. CDR1 is LNHNV, CDR2 YYDKDF, per germline (reference sequence). The CDR3 spells CATSRRQQSQPQHF. The CDR3 nucleotides read TGTGCCACCAGCAGACGGCAACAGTCTCAGCCCCAGCATTTT.

This clonotype came up many times. The chain carries TRBV6-5 and TRBJ2-1; TRBD1 aligns across 7 bases. This CDR3 is 16 amino acids long. Germline assignment: CDR1 MNHEY and CDR2 SVGAGI. J lost 1 base, V lost 2 bases, and 5 bases had no gene match. The CDR3 bases are TGTGCCAGCAGTTACAGGGCAGGGGGATCCTACAATGAGCAGTTCTTC. It yields the protein CASSYRAGGSYNEQFF.